The clone carrying this TCR beta chain was observed at least ten times. Its antigen is unknown. Preparing the TCRbeta library involved the use of unique molecular identifiers. From the PCR reads, TCRdb called clonotypes with MiXCR, one entry per CDR3 protein. This table holds roughly 150,000 distinct CDR3 sequences, 11% found once. This record belongs to a study of T-cell reconstitution after alpha-beta-depleted transplantation in children. This CDR3 contains 16 residues. Germline-derived CDR1 and CDR2 are MNHEY and SVGEGT. The J segment lost 0 bases and the V segment lost 0 bases, leaving 5 bases of the junction unmatched. Study observations and caveats: The study reportedly traced alpha-beta T cells about two months after transplant to several hundred expanded graft clones. T-cell counts and diversity at one year following transplant were attributed mainly to newly produced T cells. Certain patients had high TCRbeta diversity at day 60, and it came from recipient T cells and thymic progenitors that survived.

The rearrangement joins TRBV6-2 or TRBV6-3 to TRBJ2-7; 7 bases are shared with TRBD1. The source of this sequence is a boy younger than 10 with acute myeloid leukemia, due to receive a stem cell transplant. The sequencing used PBMCs, collected before TCRalphabeta/CD19-depleted stem cell transplant. Here the CDR3 reads CASSYSSGGTSYEQYV. The CDR3 region has the DNA TGTGCCAGCAGTTACTCGTCAGGGGGAACCTCCTACGAGCAGTACGTC.